Below, one TCR beta chain is given with its context. This entry is derived from a study of T cells after yellow fever vaccination. Synthesis of TCR cDNA relied on 5'RACE template switching, which attached a universal primer site and UMIs. In TCRdb, the 5' RACE reads were re-called with MiXCR into one record per CDR3 protein. The repertoire holds approximately 170,000 distinct CDR3 sequences, with 9.5% to 11% as singletons. The V gene's germline CDR1 is MGHDK and CDR2 SYGVNS. This CDR3 has 15 residues. Trimming at V came to 1 base and at J to 3 bases, leaving 6 bases not matched to a gene. This chain connects TRBV25-1 to TRBJ2-7; 7 bases are a match to TRBD2. The receptor's source is a man aged 18-30 years who received the YFV17D yellow fever vaccine. The sequenced sample was CD8+ T cells sorted from PBMCs, obtained 15 days after the yellow fever booster vaccination. Here the CDR3 reads CASSEWASGNYEQYF. The CDR3 DNA follows: TGTGCCAGCAGTGAATGGGCTAGCGGTAACTACGAGCAGTACTTC.